These 20 T cell receptor beta chains originate from one sample sequenced in a study of radiotherapy plus CTLA-4 blockade in lung cancer. Data came from immunoSEQ multiplex PCR; TCRdb stores just in-frame clones and leaves some out. The sample lists roughly 30,000 clones, approximately 77% seen once, with 20% to 25% in the top ten. Sequenced material: peripheral blood, taken from a patient treated with radiotherapy plus ipilimumab. The source of these receptors is a human donor with non-small cell lung cancer that progressed on radiotherapy plus ipilimumab.

The chain has TRBV10-3 and TRBJ1-2; D gene unclear. Germline CDR1 ENHRY, CDR2 SYGVKD. The CDR3 contains 13 residues. V lost 3 bases and J lost 3, with 8 bases in between. The CDR3 sequence: CAISDTSHYGYTF. The CDR3 bases are TGTGCCATCAGTGACACATCTCACTATGGCTACACCTTC.

A single count supports this clone. The J gene is TRBJ1-2, the V gene TRBV30, with D unclear. Germline lookup yields CDR1 GTSNPN and CDR2 SVGIG (reference sequence). V dropped 5 bases and J dropped 3 bases, with 13 bases sitting between them. The CDR3 consists of 13 residues. This CDR3 is CAWAPFGDYGYTF. The CDR3 DNA sequence: TGTGCCTGGGCCCCTTTTGGGGACTATGGCTACACCTTC. The whole variable domain, filled in from reference TRBV30 and TRBJ1-2, reads SQTIHQWPATLVQPVGSPLSLECTVEGTSNPNLYWYRQAAGRGLQLLFYSVGIGQISSEVPQNLSASRPQDRQFILSSKKLLLSDSGFYLCAWAPFGDYGYTFGSGTRLTVV.

The chain uses TRBV7-9 and TRBJ2-1; possibly TRBD1 or TRBD2 for D (5 bases each). Germline V CDR1 and CDR2: SEHNR, FQNEAQ (reference sequence). V was clipped by 5 bases and J by 7 bases, with 12 bases between them. The CDR3 length is 13 residues. As DNA, the CDR3 is TGTGCCAGCAGCGATGAGGGGTGGAATGAGCAGTTCTTC. Its translation: CASSDEGWNEQFF.

In regard to this clone: The limits of the CDR3 on the DNA are not certain, so only TCRdb's listed CDR3 is given. V is TRBV21-1 and J is TRBJ2-6. TRBV21-1 is a pseudogene locus. The CDR3 extends over 18 residues, inclusive of both ends. The CDR3 sequence is CASSKVGEGAAGANVLTF.

This chain uses TRBV27 with TRBJ2-3, with 8 bases aligning to TRBD1. Germline V CDR1 and CDR2: MNHEY, SMNVEV (reference sequence). V shed 8 bases and J 5 bases; nucleotides not matched to a gene: 6. This CDR3 has 13 amino acids. In DNA, the CDR3 is TGTGCCAGCTATGGACAGGGACAAGATACGCAGTATTTT. Translation: CASYGQGQDTQYF.

The CDR3 nucleotides are TGTGCCACCAGCAGAGCGAACAGGGACACAGATACGCAGTATTTT. Encoded protein: CATSRANRDTDTQYF. V usage is TRBV15 and J usage is TRBJ2-3; D may be TRBD1 (6 bases). V dropped 1 base and J dropped 2 bases, with 10 bases sitting between them. This CDR3 is built from 15 residues. The germline CDR1 and CDR2 sequences are LNHNV and YYDKDF (reference sequence).

The chain is built from TRBV7-6 and TRBJ1-3; tentatively, D is TRBD1 (5 bases). V lost 5 bases and J lost 4, with 15 bases in between. This CDR3 is 15 amino acids long. Germline V CDR1 and CDR2: SGHVS, FNYEAQ. The CDR3 loop is CASSGGTGRGNTIYF. The CDR3 DNA sequence: TGTGCCAGCAGCGGAGGAACAGGCCGCGGAAACACCATATATTTT.

This clone was counted a few times. The gene calls are TRBV5-6 and TRBJ1-3; D remains unclear. Germline V CDR1 and CDR2: SGHDT, YYEEEE. This CDR3 has 14 amino acids. The V end was cut by 1 base, the J end by 4 bases, with 9 bases between. The CDR3 here is CASSLRAVGNTIYF. CDR3 sequence (DNA): TGTGCCAGCAGCTTGAGGGCTGTCGGAAACACCATATATTTT.

This clone was observed a few times. The chain is built from TRBV13 and TRBJ1-1; no clear D gene. Trimming took off 5 bases at V and 1 base at J, with 8 bases between the two ends. Germline V CDR1 and CDR2: PRHDT, FYEKMQ (reference sequence). The CDR3 loop spans 13 amino acids. For the CDR3, the DNA is TGTGCCAGCAGCCCAAACAGGAACACTGAAGCTTTCTTT. It translates to CASSPNRNTEAFF.

The chain carries TRBV10-3 and TRBJ2-2, with TRBD1 matching over 7 bases. Germline V gives CDR1 ENHRY, CDR2 SYGVKD. The CDR3 covers 15 residues. Trimming at V came to 4 bases and at J to 6 bases, leaving 8 bases not matched to a gene. The CDR3 sequence is CAISGRQGSPGELFF. The CDR3 DNA reads TGTGCCATCAGTGGAAGACAGGGAAGCCCCGGGGAGCTGTTTTTT.

The chain uses TRBV5-1 and TRBJ1-1; D is perhaps TRBD1 (5 bases). V dropped 5 bases and J dropped 0 bases, with 8 bases sitting between them. The germline V gene has CDR1 SGHRS and CDR2 YFSETQ. The CDR3 loop spans 13 amino acids. The CDR3 region has the DNA TGCGCCAGCAGGGGGCCAATGAACACTGAAGCTTTCTTT. Amino acid sequence: CASRGPMNTEAFF.

This clone was observed a few times. The chain carries TRBV19 and TRBJ1-2; a weak D match, TRBD1 (6 bases). The CDR3 has 13 amino acids. Trimming cost V 5 bases and J 4 bases, with 11 bases left between them. CDR1 and CDR2 from the germline V gene are LNHDA and SQIVND (reference sequence). In DNA, the CDR3 is TGTGCCAGTAGTCCGGACAGAAGCTATGGCTACACCTTC. It yields the protein CASSPDRSYGYTF.

The chain recombines TRBV6-5 with TRBJ2-5; D is perhaps TRBD1 (5 bases). Germline lookup yields CDR1 MNHEY and CDR2 SVGAGI. V was cut by 6 bases and J by 2 bases, with 13 bases left in between. This CDR3 region has 14 residues. CDR3 amino acids: CASRRRQSQETQYF. CDR3 DNA: TGTGCCAGCAGGCGACGACAGTCTCAAGAGACCCAGTACTTC.

This clone was detected only a few times. V and J are TRBV2 and TRBJ2-5; TRBD2 is a possible D gene (7 bases). The CDR3 totals 16 residues. Germline V gene data show CDR1 as SNHLY and CDR2 as FYNNEI. The V end was cut by 3 bases, the J end by 4 bases, with 18 bases between. CDR3 sequence: CASSERGGAGGETQYF. The CDR3 nucleotides are TGTGCCAGCAGTGAGCGCGGGGGCGCCGGGGGAGAGACCCAGTACTTC.

The chain links TRBV7-9 to TRBJ2-1; D is perhaps TRBD1 (5 bases). V was trimmed by 3 bases and J by 6 bases, leaving 12 bases between them. CDR3 length equals 14 residues. Germline assignment: CDR1 SEHNR and CDR2 FQNEAQ (reference sequence). The CDR3 DNA follows: TGTGCCAGCAGCTTGCTGGGGCCAGGCAATGAGCAGTTCTTC. Its protein product is CASSLLGPGNEQFF.

The chain links TRBV18 to TRBJ1-5; D uncertain. The germline gives CDR1 KGHSH, CDR2 LQKENI. This CDR3 is built from 14 residues. V dropped 3 bases and J dropped 3 bases, with 9 bases sitting between them. CDR3 DNA: TGTGCCAGCTCACCCCGGGGTACCAATCAGCCCCAGCATTTT. The encoded protein is CASSPRGTNQPQHF.

This chain links TRBV27 with TRBJ2-1; tentative D call: TRBD2 (7 bases). Germline V CDR1 and CDR2: MNHEY, SMNVEV (reference sequence). The ends were cut back, 4 bases at V and 5 bases at J, with 15 bases in the middle. The CDR3 has 15 amino acids. The CDR3 reads CASSSSGGRNNEQFF. The DNA for the CDR3 is TGTGCCAGCAGTTCGTCGGGGGGCCGAAACAATGAGCAGTTCTTC.

V usage is TRBV7-6 and J usage is TRBJ1-1; TRBD1 agrees at 9 bases. Germline loops: CDR1 SGHVS, CDR2 FNYEAQ. Trimming cost V 1 base and J 6 bases; bases outside gene matches: 0. The CDR3 runs 13 residues. CDR3 sequence: CASSLGTGAEAFF. The DNA of the CDR3 is TGTGCCAGCAGCTTAGGGACAGGGGCTGAAGCTTTCTTT. Full variable domain (outside the CDR3, taken from reference TRBV7-6 and TRBJ1-1): GAGVSQSPRYKVTKRGQDVALRCDPISGHVSLYWYRQALGQGPEFLTYFNYEAQQDKSGLPNDRFSAERPEGSISTLTIQRTEQRDSAMYRCASSLGTGAEAFFGQGTRLTVV.

This chain connects TRBV5-4 to TRBJ2-5, with 8 bases identical to TRBD2. CDR3 length: 16 residues. The germline V gene encodes CDR1 SGHNT and CDR2 YYREEE (reference sequence). V shed 4 bases, J shed 1 base, and the junction held 9 bases outside the gene matches. The CDR3 loop is CASSPQASGRQETQYF. CDR3 nucleotides: TGTGCCAGCAGCCCCCAGGCTAGCGGGCGCCAAGAGACCCAGTACTTC. Based on the CDR3 plus reference TRBV5-4 and TRBJ2-5, the full variable domain is ETGVTQSPTHLIKTRGQQVTLRCSSQSGHNTVSWYQQALGQGPQFIFQYYREEENGRGNFPPRFSGLQFPNYSSELNVNALELDDSALYLCASSPQASGRQETQYFGPGTRLLVL.

The V and J genes are TRBV5-1 and TRBJ2-7; the D gene is possibly TRBD2 (5 bases). The CDR3 extends over 13 amino acids. Germline lookup yields CDR1 SGHRS and CDR2 YFSETQ. The V end lost 4 bases, the J end lost 2 bases, and 10 bases lay between the germline ends. The CDR3 reads CASSLWTAYEQYF. CDR3 coding DNA: TGCGCCAGCAGCCTGTGGACTGCCTACGAGCAGTACTTC. Full variable domain (missing parts from reference TRBV5-1 and TRBJ2-7): KAGVTQTPRYLIKTRGQQVTLSCSPISGHRSVSWYQQTPGQGLQFLFEYFSETQRNKGNFPGRFSGRQFSNSRSEMNVSTLELGDSALYLCASSLWTAYEQYFGPGTRLTVT.